These 17 T cell receptor beta chains share one sample of origin, sequenced in a study of T cells in Graves' hyperthyroidism and ophthalmopathy. Regions amplified from RNA transcripts were the TCR beta CDR3 regions. First-round RT-PCR targeting the TCR CDR3 was performed with the HTBI primer set. TCRdb processed the multiplex PCR reads anew with MiXCR; each CDR3 protein has one entry. Here the sample spans about 560,000 distinct CDR3 sequences, approximately 15% being singletons. Sequenced sample: blood. The origin of the receptors is a woman under 30 with Graves' hyperthyroidism.

The chain recombines TRBV7-9 with TRBJ1-2; 8 nucleotides agree with TRBD1. V was clipped by 5 bases and J by 6 bases; unmatched bases: 5. This CDR3 spans 13 amino acids. From germline, CDR1 is SEHNR and CDR2 FQNEAQ (reference sequence). CDR3 loop: CASSTDRGDGYTF. The CDR3 coding sequence is TGTGCCAGCAGCACCGACAGGGGCGATGGCTACACCTTC.

This clonotype has just a few counts. The chain is built from TRBV19 and TRBJ2-7; D perhaps matches TRBD2 (5 bases). Germline V gene lookup returns CDR1 LNHDA and CDR2 SQIVND (reference sequence). V was pared by 3 bases and J by 3 bases, with 9 bases between. The CDR3 has 13 residues. The CDR3 region is CASSMRESYEQYF. The CDR3 coding sequence is TGTGCCAGTAGTATGAGGGAAAGCTACGAGCAGTACTTC.

This clonotype occurred a few times. This chain joins TRBV11-3 and TRBJ2-5; 7 bases line up with TRBD1. V trimming: 5 bases; J trimming: 1 base; junction bases outside the gene matches: 4. Germline V gene data show CDR1 as SGHNT and CDR2 as YENEEA. The CDR3 is made up of 14 amino acids. The CDR3 sequence is CASSPRDSQETQYF. CDR3 coding DNA: TGTGCCAGCAGCCCCCGGGACAGCCAAGAGACCCAGTACTTC. The full variable domain, with the rest looked up from reference TRBV11-3 and TRBJ2-5, is EAGVVQSPRYKIIEKKQPVAFWCNPISGHNTLYWYLQNLGQGPELLIRYENEEAVDDSQLPKDRFSAERLKGVDSTLKIQPAELGDSAVYLCASSPRDSQETQYFGPGTRLLVL.

To note about this clonotype: Given a much more abundant clone one base away, this may be a read error. J is TRBJ2-5 and V is TRBV7-9; the match to TRBD1 covers 8 bases. The CDR3 is made up of 13 amino acids. Per the germline V gene, CDR1 is SEHNR and CDR2 is FQNEAQ (reference sequence). The CDR3 DNA is TGTGCCAGCAGCCCGACAGGGGAAGAGGCCCAGTACTTC. It codes for CASSPTGEEAQYF.

This clonotype was counted between two and nine times. This sequence joins TRBV6-1 and TRBJ1-1, with unresolved D. The V gene's germline CDR1 is MNHNS and CDR2 SASEGT. CDR3 size: 12 residues. V lost 7 bases to trimming and J lost 7 bases, with 13 bases between them. The CDR3 region has the DNA TGTGCCAGCAACTCTCCCGGGGATGAAGCTTTCTTT. Protein product: CASNSPGDEAFF.

This clonotype occurred a few times. This chain connects TRBV2 to TRBJ1-2; TRBD1 is a possible D gene (5 bases). The V and J ends lost 9 bases and 1 base respectively, with 12 bases between them. The CDR3 totals 13 residues. Germline V CDR1 and CDR2: SNHLY, FYNNEI. CDR3: CASNPGVNYGYTF. The CDR3 nucleotides are TGTGCCAGTAACCCGGGGGTTAACTATGGCTACACCTTC.

This clonotype was recorded many times. CDR3 in DNA: TGTGCCAGCAGCCAAGCGGGACAGCCGAACACTGAAGCTTTCTTT. Translation: CASSQAGQPNTEAFF. The rearrangement uses TRBV7-6 and TRBJ1-1; 7 bases map to TRBD1. This CDR3 has 15 residues. Germline V gives CDR1 SGHVS, CDR2 FNYEAQ. V dropped 5 bases and J dropped 1; count of bases not matched to a gene: 7. Complete variable domain (other parts from reference TRBV7-6 and TRBJ1-1): GAGVSQSPRYKVTKRGQDVALRCDPISGHVSLYWYRQALGQGPEFLTYFNYEAQQDKSGLPNDRFSAERPEGSISTLTIQRTEQRDSAMYRCASSQAGQPNTEAFFGQGTRLTVV.

V gene TRBV7-8 combines with J gene TRBJ1-1, with D unclear. This CDR3 is built from 14 residues. Germline V CDR1 and CDR2: SGHVS, FQNEAQ. V dropped 3 bases and J dropped 1 base, with 9 bases sitting between them. This CDR3 reads CASSFSGRNTEAFF. The CDR3 nucleotides are TGTGCCAGCAGCTTCTCGGGGAGGAACACTGAAGCTTTCTTT. The full variable domain, rest sourced from reference TRBV7-8 and TRBJ1-1, is GAGVSQSPRYKVAKRGQDVALRCDPISGHVSLFWYQQALGQGPEFLTYFQNEAQLDKSGLPSDRFFAERPEGSVSTLKIQRTQQEDSAVYLCASSFSGRNTEAFFGQGTRLTVV.

The genes are TRBV2 and TRBJ2-5; no clear D gene. The CDR3 has 12 residues. Germline V gene sequence: CDR1 SNHLY, CDR2 FYNNEI. The V and J ends lost 6 bases and 2 bases respectively, with 7 bases between them. The CDR3 DNA follows: TGTGCCAGCAGCGAGTGGCAAGAGACCCAGTACTTC. Its protein product is CASSEWQETQYF.

The CDR3 sequence: CASSSNPAGTHYEQYF. CDR3 in DNA: TGTGCCAGCTCATCGAACCCGGCCGGGACCCACTACGAGCAGTACTTC. The chain is built from TRBV18 and TRBJ2-7; D might be TRBD1 or TRBD2, each matching 5 bases. CDR1 and CDR2 from the germline V gene are KGHSH and LQKENI. Trimming left V 5 bases short and J 3 bases short, with 20 bases between. This CDR3 spans 16 amino acids.

The chain joins TRBV12-5 to TRBJ1-6, with D tentatively TRBD1 (5 bases). V lost 6 bases and J 13 bases, leaving 19 bases between the germline ends. CDR1 and CDR2 from the germline V gene are LGHNT and FRNRAP. The CDR3 is 14 amino acids. The DNA for the CDR3 is TGTGCTAGTGGGCCTGACGGACACATTACGCCCCTCCACTTT. Its protein product is CASGPDGHITPLHF.

At least ten counts were recorded for this clonotype. The V and J genes are TRBV7-9 and TRBJ1-1; TRBD1 aligns across 7 bases. CDR1 SEHNR and CDR2 FQNEAQ come from the germline V gene (reference sequence). J gave up 3 bases and V 6 bases, and 7 bases lay outside the gene matches. CDR3 length: 14 amino acids. CDR3 region: CASSRKGADTEAFF. The CDR3 DNA follows: TGTGCCAGCAGTCGTAAGGGGGCGGACACTGAAGCTTTCTTT.

This clonotype was picked up a small number of times. This rearrangement joins TRBV20-1 to TRBJ2-1; 12 positions match TRBD2. The CDR3 loop spans 15 amino acids. V lost 6 bases to trimming and J lost 9 bases; unmatched junction nucleotides: 12. Per germline, CDR1 DFQATT and CDR2 SNEGSKA (reference sequence). The CDR3, as DNA: TGCAGTGCCCGGACTCCTAGCGGGGGGGTTGGTGAGCAGTTCTTC. Translated: CSARTPSGGVGEQFF.

CDR3 DNA sequence: TGTGCCTGGAGTGTTGGCAGGGCCGATGAGCAGTTCTTC. Translating it yields CAWSVGRADEQFF. The genes are TRBV30 and TRBJ2-1, with D possibly TRBD1 on 5 matching bases. Germline loops: CDR1 GTSNPN, CDR2 SVGIG (reference sequence). This CDR3 region has 13 residues. V was trimmed by 0 bases and J by 8 bases, leaving 11 bases between them.

This clonotype was observed at least ten times. The chain recombines TRBV20-1 with TRBJ1-2; no firm D call. This CDR3 comprises 20 residues. V lost 2 bases, J lost 2 bases, and 30 bases lay in between. Germline-derived CDR1 and CDR2 are DFQATT and SNEGSKA (reference sequence). CDR3 sequence reads: CSARKFEKVRLAPGNYGYTF. The CDR3 DNA reads as TGCAGTGCTAGAAAGTTCGAGAAAGTTCGGTTGGCTCCCGGGAACTATGGCTACACCTTC.

This clonotype was counted only a few times. The chain links TRBV6-5 to TRBJ2-3, with 8 bases that match TRBD2. With V trimmed by 1 base and J by 1 base, 4 bases remained unmatched. Per germline, CDR1 MNHEY and CDR2 SVGAGI. This CDR3 has 16 residues. CDR3 nucleotides: TGTGCCAGCAGTTACTTCGCGGGGGGACGCACAGATACGCAGTATTTT. As protein: CASSYFAGGRTDTQYF.

This clonotype was picked up a small number of times. The chain has TRBV3-1 and TRBJ2-2; no clear D gene. The CDR3 length is 15 residues. Germline CDR1 and CDR2: LGHDT and YNNKEL (reference sequence). Trimming cost V 1 base and J 4 bases, with 10 bases left between them. The CDR3 DNA follows: TGTGCCAGCAGCCAAGGTAGAATCAGCACCGGGGAGCTGTTTTTT. Protein: CASSQGRISTGELFF.